Below, one TCR beta chain is given with its context. Which antigen it targets is not known. No base quality information exists; no much larger clone differs at one position. The sample belongs to a study of metastatic and nonmetastatic thyroid tumors (TCRdb year 2020). For the study in its entirety: The researchers compared repertoires between peripheral blood samples and tumor or nodule tissue samples from patients with malignant or benign thyroid disease.

No treatment had been received by any patient before thyroid surgery. Using T-cell receptor beta sequencing, the researchers looked back retrospectively at clinical samples from patients, gathered between about 2012 and 2018. What the authors observed across the whole study: In both blood and tumor samples, malignant tumors were reported to have significantly higher TCR beta diversity than benign nodules.

V is cut back by 6 bases and J by 7 bases, with 9 bases in the junction unmatched. Reading from cysteine to phenylalanine, the CDR3 counts 14 amino acids. The only DNA kept is the CDR3, 42 bases in frame from the first base. The germline V gene provides CDR1 MNHNS and CDR2 SASEGT. Library preparation employed PCR. Sequenced using an Illumina HiSeq 4000. The TCR beta-chain CDR3 region of each patient was profiled by high-throughput sequencing. As for how the authors treated the data: CDR3 differences across clinicopathological groups were used to build a classifier for discriminating distant-metastatic papillary thyroid cancer patients. Repertoire diversity was assessed with the Shannon index, and tumor-blood repertoire similarity with the Morisita-Horn index. TCRdb trimmed the raw reads at Q25, called clones with MiXCR and kept productive beta chains. The V and J calls follow TCRdb's processing rather than the paper's. The sample table contains under 30,000 clones; only one count was recorded for less than 25% of them. Around two fifths of the sample is held by the ten biggest clonotypes.

The sequenced sample consisted of blood. The receptor was isolated from a female donor with papillary thyroid cancer or a benign thyroid nodule (not recorded which). Some clones in this sample may be carry-over from other donors' samples. Here the chain combines TRBV6-1 and TRBJ2-7; TRBD1 fits 10 bases in the junction. This receptor carries the CDR3 CASRRQGAPEEQYF. The nucleotide sequence reads as follows: TGTGCCAGCAGGCGACAGGGGGCTCCGGAGGAGCAGTACTTC.